This is a list of T cell receptor beta chains from one sample in a study of T cell responses to AZD1222 COVID-19 vaccine. Measured with immunoSEQ multiplex PCR; TCRdb has only the in-frame clones, and not every one. The sample has about 120,000 clones, roughly 87% seen once. Material: peripheral blood, obtained 28 days after the second AZD1222 dose. The source is an adult who received the AZD1222 COVID-19 vaccine. The CDR3 runs from the conserved cysteine through the conserved F or W. Each record gives: D gene, clone size, J gene, V gene, CDR3 protein, CDR3 DNA. A D gene is named only where the DNA matches it firmly. Rows may omit the clone size; those that give it use once, few, many or a size class.

D: TRBD1; size: -; J: TRBJ2-7; V: TRBV7-8; CDR3: CASSFIPGQEELF; DNA: TGTGCCAGCAGCTTCATACCGGGACAGGAGGAACTCTTC
D: TRBD1; size: -; J: TRBJ2-7; V: TRBV3-1/TRBV3-2; CDR3: CASSRGQPRYEQYF; DNA: TGTGCCAGCAGCCGGGGACAGCCCCGCTACGAGCAGTACTTC
D: -; size: -; J: TRBJ2-4; V: TRBV3-1/TRBV3-2; CDR3: CASSQAGIKAKNIQYF; DNA: TGTGCCAGCAGCCAGGCAGGGATCAAGGCCAAAAACATTCAGTACTTC
D: -; size: -; J: TRBJ2-7; V: TRBV6-2/TRBV6-3; CDR3: CASSYSTGQGLSYEQYF; DNA: TGTGCCAGCAGTTACTCGACTGGGCAGGGGTTATCCTACGAGCAGTACTTC
D: TRBD1; size: -; J: TRBJ1-3; V: TRBV29-1; CDR3: CSAGQGDGNTIYF; DNA: TGCAGCGCGGGACAGGGGGATGGAAACACCATATATTTT
D: -; size: once; J: TRBJ1-3; V: TRBV3-1/TRBV3-2; CDR3: CASSQDRTVRRNTIYF; DNA: TGTGCCAGCAGCCAAGATAGGACAGTGCGAAGAAACACCATATATTTT
D: -; size: -; J: TRBJ1-6; V: TRBV5-5; CDR3: CASSSSLGRIYNSPLHF; DNA: TGTGCCAGCAGCTCCTCCCTGGGCAGGATCTATAATTCACCCCTCCACTTT
D: TRBD1; size: -; J: TRBJ2-2; V: TRBV7-3; CDR3: CASSLMGQGVYAGELFF; DNA: TGTGCCAGCAGCTTAATGGGACAGGGAGTTTATGCCGGGGAGCTGTTTTTT
D: TRBD2; size: -; J: TRBJ2-2; V: TRBV11-3; CDR3: CASSPSGVDTGELFF; DNA: TGTGCCAGCAGCCCCAGCGGGGTTGACACCGGGGAGCTGTTTTTT
D: TRBD2; size: once; J: TRBJ2-3; V: TRBV7-9; CDR3: CASSLSSGGITDTQYF; DNA: TGTGCCAGCAGCTTAAGTAGCGGGGGCATCACAGATACGCAGTATTTT
D: -; size: -; J: TRBJ1-2; V: TRBV5-6; CDR3: CASSPGPGILYGYTF; DNA: TGTGCCAGCAGCCCAGGCCCAGGGATCCTCTATGGCTACACCTTC
D: TRBD1; size: -; J: TRBJ2-2; V: TRBV5-4; CDR3: CASSFRTGANTGELFF; DNA: TGTGCCAGCAGCTTTAGGACAGGGGCGAACACCGGGGAGCTGTTTTTT
D: -; size: once; J: TRBJ1-3; V: TRBV15; CDR3: CATSRDRGRGGPGLISGNTIYF; DNA: TGTGCCACCAGCAGAGATCGGGGCAGGGGTGGCCCAGGCCTCATCTCTGGAAACACCATATATTTT
D: -; size: few; J: TRBJ1-5; V: TRBV12-3/TRBV12-4; CDR3: CASSFDSNQPQHF; DNA: TGTGCCAGCAGTTTTGATAGCAATCAGCCCCAGCATTTT
D: -; size: -; J: TRBJ2-2; V: TRBV19; CDR3: CASSLSDLAGELFF; DNA: TGTGCCAGTAGTCTATCAGACCTGGCCGGGGAGCTGTTTTTT
D: TRBD2; size: -; J: TRBJ2-1; V: TRBV5-1; CDR3: CASSPSGGRNEQFF; DNA: TGCGCCAGCAGCCCCAGCGGGGGGCGGAATGAGCAGTTCTTC